A single sample gave rise to the 18 T cell receptor beta chains below, sequenced in a study of blood T cell repertoires in COVID-19 (dated by TCRdb to 2020 to 2021). Library generation was performed with the immunoSEQ multiplex PCR assay. TCRdb provides this immuneACCESS table in a form limited to in-frame rearrangements. Some clones are lacking; in checked studies, under half of them reflect an unresolved V gene, and why the rest are absent is not known. This sample is represented by under 200,000 clones; roughly 93% of them were singletons. The ten most abundant clones make up 2% to 3% of the sample. The sequenced sample was peripheral blood. The source of these receptors is a man younger than 30 with acute or convalescent COVID-19.

This chain joins TRBV19 and TRBJ1-2; D is perhaps TRBD1 (6 bases). Germline CDR1 is LNHDA and CDR2 is SQIVND (reference sequence). The V and J ends lost 6 bases and 0 bases respectively, with 8 bases between them. The CDR3 runs to 13 residues. The CDR3 nucleotides are TGTGCCAGTAGGGACAGTCCTAACTATGGCTACACCTTC. Encoded protein: CASRDSPNYGYTF.

A word on this clone: Other nucleotide sequences in the sample specify the same CDR3. V and J are TRBV5-1 and TRBJ2-3; D gene ambiguous. Germline loops: CDR1 SGHRS, CDR2 YFSETQ. This CDR3 spans 15 amino acids. The germline V and J ends were trimmed by 4 bases and 0 bases, with 12 bases remaining between them. CDR3 amino acids: CASSPGGISTDTQYF. The CDR3 coding sequence is TGCGCCAGCAGCCCCGGCGGTATTAGCACAGATACGCAGTATTTT.

The chain joins TRBV10-1 to TRBJ1-1; 9 bases agree with TRBD1. J gave up 5 bases and V 4 bases, and 5 bases lay outside the gene matches. The CDR3 length is 14 residues. The V gene's germline CDR1 is WNHNN and CDR2 SYGVQD (reference sequence). Written as DNA, the CDR3 is TGCGCCAGCAGTGCTCGGACAGGGGATACTGAAGCTTTCTTT. This sequence encodes CASSARTGDTEAFF.

The chain links TRBV24-1 to TRBJ2-2; 9 bases are a match to TRBD1. With 9 bases clipped from V and 1 base from J, the junction kept 2 bases outside the gene matches. The CDR3 covers 14 residues. Germline V CDR1 and CDR2: KGHDR, SFDVKD. Here the CDR3 reads CATGGQGNTGELFF. CDR3 sequence (DNA): TGTGCCACCGGGGGACAGGGGAACACCGGGGAGCTGTTTTTT.

This clone came up a few times. The genes are TRBV3-1 (or the pseudogene TRBV3-2) and TRBJ2-1; 7 bases map to TRBD2. There are 18 residues in the CDR3. Looked up from germline, CDR1 is LGHDT and CDR2 is YNNKEL (reference sequence). V lost 0 bases to trimming and J lost 8 bases; unmatched junction nucleotides: 16. This chain's CDR3 is CASSQEFRLAEGSHEQFF. For the CDR3, the DNA is TGTGCCAGCAGCCAAGAGTTTCGACTAGCCGAAGGGAGCCATGAGCAGTTCTTC.

This clone was found a few times. V gene TRBV30 combines with J gene TRBJ1-5; 7 bases map to TRBD1. V was clipped by 1 base and J by 6 bases; unmatched bases: 6. CDR3 size: 14 residues. Germline assignment: CDR1 GTSNPN and CDR2 SVGIG (reference sequence). This chain's CDR3 is CAWSETGEAQPQHF. The DNA for the CDR3 is TGTGCCTGGAGTGAAACAGGGGAAGCTCAGCCCCAGCATTTT.

This clone was recorded only once. The J gene is TRBJ2-7, the V gene TRBV15, with 9 bases matching TRBD1. This CDR3 has 16 residues. With V trimmed by 0 bases and J by 2 bases, 5 bases remained unmatched. Germline V lookup: CDR1 LNHNV, CDR2 YYDKDF (reference sequence). The CDR3: CATSREGTGLAYEQYF. CDR3 nucleotides: TGTGCCACCAGCAGAGAAGGGACAGGGCTGGCCTACGAGCAGTACTTC.

V is TRBV3-1 (or the pseudogene TRBV3-2) and J is TRBJ1-1, with D unresolved. V lost 3 bases to trimming and J lost 3 bases, with 5 bases between them. Germline values: CDR1 LGHDT, CDR2 YNNKEL (reference sequence). The CDR3 consists of 12 residues. CDR3 amino acids: CASSQEYTEAFF. DNA for the CDR3: TGTGCCAGCAGCCAGGAGTACACTGAAGCTTTCTTT.

The chain carries TRBV12-3 or TRBV12-4 and TRBJ2-1; no clear D. The V end was cut by 3 bases, the J end by 3 bases, with 3 bases between. This CDR3 is 12 amino acids long. The DNA of the CDR3 is TGTGCCAGCAGTTTTAGCTACAATGAGCAGTTCTTC. It specifies CASSFSYNEQFF.

With respect to this clone: At one end the junction does not follow the germline gene, possibly because of a read error. The CDR3 DNA reads as TGTGCCAGCTCCCAAGACAGGGATGTGTACGACTTC. Amino acids: CASSQDRDVYDF. The genes are TRBV18 and TRBJ2-7, with 7 bases that match TRBD1. The CDR3 sequence is 12 residues long. The germline CDR1 and CDR2 sequences are KGHSH and LQKENI.

J is TRBJ2-1 and V is TRBV5-1, with TRBD1 matching 9 bases. The CDR3 consists of 13 residues. The V gene end was trimmed by 3 bases and the J gene end by 8 bases; junction bases not matched to a gene: 3. Germline values: CDR1 SGHRS, CDR2 YFSETQ. The CDR3 bases are TGCGCCAGCAGCTGGCGACAGGGGGATGAGCAGTTCTTC. The encoded protein is CASSWRQGDEQFF.

The sample holds a few counts of this clone. This rearrangement joins TRBV11-3 to TRBJ2-2; perhaps TRBD1 as D (5 bases). CDR3 length: 15 residues. Per germline, CDR1 SGHNT and CDR2 YENEEA. Trimming took off 5 bases at V and 2 bases at J, with 12 bases between the two ends. In DNA form, the CDR3 reads TGTGCCAGCAGCCGCCTTAGGGGCAACACCGGGGAGCTGTTTTTT. This sequence encodes CASSRLRGNTGELFF.

V gene TRBV10-1 combines with J gene TRBJ1-6; no reliable D call. Germline loops: CDR1 WNHNN, CDR2 SYGVQD (reference sequence). This CDR3 region has 14 residues. V was shortened by 7 bases and J by 8 bases, with 15 bases between the two germline ends. CDR3: CASILYRPDSPLHF. The DNA of the CDR3 is TGCGCCAGCATACTATATCGTCCGGATTCACCCCTCCACTTT.

This chain links TRBV2 with TRBJ2-2; D gene uncertain. From germline, CDR1 is SNHLY and CDR2 FYNNEI. V was clipped by 1 base and J by 0 bases, with 9 bases between them. The CDR3 has 16 residues. The DNA for the CDR3 is TGTGCCAGCAGTGAAGATGGGCAGGCGAACACCGGGGAGCTGTTTTTT. This codes for CASSEDGQANTGELFF. Full variable domain (outside the CDR3, taken from reference TRBV2 and TRBJ2-2): EPEVTQTPSHQVTQMGQEVILRCVPISNHLYFYWYRQILGQKVEFLVSFYNNEISEKSEIFDDQFSVERPDGSNFTLKIRSTKLEDSAMYFCASSEDGQANTGELFFGEGSRLTVL.

This rearrangement joins TRBV19 to TRBJ1-2; D uncertain. The CDR3 length is 13 residues. CDR1 and CDR2 (germline): LNHDA, SQIVND (reference sequence). Trimming left V 2 bases short and J 8 bases short, with 12 bases between. CDR3 sequence (DNA): TGTGCCAGTAGTATATTTGGTACGGGGGGCTACACCTTC. It codes for CASSIFGTGGYTF.

The sample holds a few counts of this clone. The chain uses TRBV6-5 and TRBJ2-2; 7 nucleotides agree with TRBD2. Trimming removed 4 bases from V and 1 base from J; junction bases left unmatched: 3. Germline CDR1 is MNHEY and CDR2 is SVGAGI. CDR3 size: 15 residues. The CDR3 nucleotides read TGTGCCAGCAGTTCCCCTAGCGGGAACACCGGGGAGCTGTTTTTT. It specifies CASSSPSGNTGELFF.

This clone was found once. This chain uses TRBV6-1 with TRBJ1-1, with D possibly TRBD1 on 5 matching bases. The length of the CDR3 is 16 residues. Trimming left V 4 bases short and J 0 bases short, with 15 bases between. Germline loops: CDR1 MNHNS, CDR2 SASEGT. CDR3 sequence (DNA): TGTGCCAGCAGTGCGCTGGGGCCCATCATGAACACTGAAGCTTTCTTT. This encodes CASSALGPIMNTEAFF.

The V and J genes are TRBV18 and TRBJ1-2; D ambiguous. CDR1 KGHSH and CDR2 LQKENI come from the germline V gene. The length of the CDR3 is 15 residues. V shed 0 bases and J shed 4 bases, with 12 bases lying between them. The CDR3 sequence: CASSPPTMEGYGYTF. The DNA for the CDR3 is TGTGCCAGCTCACCACCCACGATGGAGGGCTATGGCTACACCTTC.